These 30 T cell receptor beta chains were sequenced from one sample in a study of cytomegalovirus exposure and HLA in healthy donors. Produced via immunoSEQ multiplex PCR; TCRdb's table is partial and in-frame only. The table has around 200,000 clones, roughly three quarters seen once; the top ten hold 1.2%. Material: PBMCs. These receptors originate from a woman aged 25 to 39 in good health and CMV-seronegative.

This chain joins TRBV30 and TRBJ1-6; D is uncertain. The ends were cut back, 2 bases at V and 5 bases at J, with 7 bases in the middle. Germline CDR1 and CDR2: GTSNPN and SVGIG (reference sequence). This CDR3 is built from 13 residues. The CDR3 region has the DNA TGTGCCTGGAGTACGCGGCATAATTCACCCCTCCACTTT. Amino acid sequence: CAWSTRHNSPLHF.

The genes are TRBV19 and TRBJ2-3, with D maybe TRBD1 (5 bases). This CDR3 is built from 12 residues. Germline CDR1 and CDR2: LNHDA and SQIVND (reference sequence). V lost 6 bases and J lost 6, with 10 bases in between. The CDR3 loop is CASREHRDTQYF. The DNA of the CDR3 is TGTGCCAGTAGGGAGCACAGGGATACGCAGTATTTT.

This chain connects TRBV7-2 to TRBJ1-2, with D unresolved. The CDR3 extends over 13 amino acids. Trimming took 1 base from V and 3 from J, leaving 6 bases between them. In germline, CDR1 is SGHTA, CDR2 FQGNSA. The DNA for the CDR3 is TGTGCCAGCAGCTTAGGTTCAGACTATGGCTACACCTTC. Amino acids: CASSLGSDYGYTF.

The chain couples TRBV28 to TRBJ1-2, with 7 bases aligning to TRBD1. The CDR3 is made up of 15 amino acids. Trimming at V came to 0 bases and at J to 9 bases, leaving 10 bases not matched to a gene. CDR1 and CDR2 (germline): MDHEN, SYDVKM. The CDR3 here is CASSLWDRKKESYTF. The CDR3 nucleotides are TGTGCCAGCAGTTTATGGGACAGGAAGAAGGAGAGCTACACCTTC.

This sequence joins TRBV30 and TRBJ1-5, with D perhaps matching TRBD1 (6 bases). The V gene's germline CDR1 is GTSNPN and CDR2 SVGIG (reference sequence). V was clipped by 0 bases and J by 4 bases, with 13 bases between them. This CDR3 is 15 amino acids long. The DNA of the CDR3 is TGTGCCTGGAGTGTAGGGCAGGGGATGAATCAGCCCCAGCATTTT. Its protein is CAWSVGQGMNQPQHF.

The DNA for the CDR3 is TGTGCCAGTAAAGACAGGGTCGGGAATCAGCCCCAGCATTTT. Amino acid sequence: CASKDRVGNQPQHF. The rearrangement uses TRBV19 and TRBJ1-5; TRBD1 matches 7 bases. Germline loops: CDR1 LNHDA, CDR2 SQIVND (reference sequence). The CDR3 is 14 amino acids. The trim removed 7 bases at V and 4 bases at J, leaving 7 bases unmatched.

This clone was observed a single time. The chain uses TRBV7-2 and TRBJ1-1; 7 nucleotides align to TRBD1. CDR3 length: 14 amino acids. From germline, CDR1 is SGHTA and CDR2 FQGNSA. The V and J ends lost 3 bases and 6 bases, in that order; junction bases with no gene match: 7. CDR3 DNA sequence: TGTGCCAGCAGCTTGAGACAGGGTTCATCTGAAGCTTTCTTT. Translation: CASSLRQGSSEAFF.

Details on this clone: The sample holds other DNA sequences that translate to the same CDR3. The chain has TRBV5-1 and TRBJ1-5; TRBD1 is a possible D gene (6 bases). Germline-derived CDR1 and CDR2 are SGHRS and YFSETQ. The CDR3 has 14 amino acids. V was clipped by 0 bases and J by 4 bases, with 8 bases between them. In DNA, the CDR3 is TGCGCCAGCAGCTTGGGGACAGTGAATCAGCCCCAGCATTTT. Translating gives CASSLGTVNQPQHF.

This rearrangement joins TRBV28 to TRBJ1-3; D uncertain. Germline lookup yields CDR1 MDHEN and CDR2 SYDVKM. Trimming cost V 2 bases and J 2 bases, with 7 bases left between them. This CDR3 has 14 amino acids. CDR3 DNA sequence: TGTGCCAGCAGTTTACCGGGAGCTGGAAACACCATATATTTT. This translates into CASSLPGAGNTIYF.

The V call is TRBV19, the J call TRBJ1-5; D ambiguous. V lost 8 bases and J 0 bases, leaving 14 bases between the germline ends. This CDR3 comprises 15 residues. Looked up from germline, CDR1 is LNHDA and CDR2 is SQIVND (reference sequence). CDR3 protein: CASLSPKYSNQPQHF. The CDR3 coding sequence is TGTGCCAGTCTGAGTCCTAAATATAGCAATCAGCCCCAGCATTTT.

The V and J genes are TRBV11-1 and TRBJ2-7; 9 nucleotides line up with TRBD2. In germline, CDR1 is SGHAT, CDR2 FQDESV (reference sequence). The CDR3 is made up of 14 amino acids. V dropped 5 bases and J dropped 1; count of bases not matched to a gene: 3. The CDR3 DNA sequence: TGTGCCAGCAGCCCGGGACTAGCTTCCTACGAGCAGTACTTC. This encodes CASSPGLASYEQYF.

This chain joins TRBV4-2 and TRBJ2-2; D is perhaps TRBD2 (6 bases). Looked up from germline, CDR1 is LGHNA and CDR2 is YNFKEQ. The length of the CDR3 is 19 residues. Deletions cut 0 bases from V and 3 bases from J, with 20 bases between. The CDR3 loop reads CASSQDPFLEGRYTGELFF. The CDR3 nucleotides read TGTGCCAGCAGCCAAGATCCATTTCTGGAGGGCAGGTACACCGGGGAGCTGTTTTTT.

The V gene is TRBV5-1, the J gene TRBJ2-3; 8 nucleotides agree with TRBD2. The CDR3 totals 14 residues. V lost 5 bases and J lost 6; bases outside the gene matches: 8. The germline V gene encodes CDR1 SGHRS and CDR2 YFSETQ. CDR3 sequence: CASRPALAADTQYF. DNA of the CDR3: TGCGCCAGCAGGCCGGCACTAGCGGCTGATACGCAGTATTTT.

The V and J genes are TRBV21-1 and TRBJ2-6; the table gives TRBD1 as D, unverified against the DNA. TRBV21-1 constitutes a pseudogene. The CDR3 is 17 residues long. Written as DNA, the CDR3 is TGTGCCAGCAGTAATAGACAGGCGCTCTCTGGGGCCAACGTCCTGACTTTC. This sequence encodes CASSNRQALSGANVLTF.

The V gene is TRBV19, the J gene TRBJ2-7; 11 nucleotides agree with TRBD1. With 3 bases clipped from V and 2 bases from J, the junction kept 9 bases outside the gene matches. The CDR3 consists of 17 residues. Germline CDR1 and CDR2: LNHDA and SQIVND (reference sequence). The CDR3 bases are TGTGCCAGTAGTATCGGACAGGGGGCTGGAAGGACCTACGAGCAGTACTTC. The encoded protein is CASSIGQGAGRTYEQYF.

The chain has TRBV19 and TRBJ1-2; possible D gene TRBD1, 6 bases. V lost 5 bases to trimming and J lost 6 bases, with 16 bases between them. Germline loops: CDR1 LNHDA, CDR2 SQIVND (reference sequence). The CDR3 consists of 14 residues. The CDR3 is CASSLQQGIDGYTF. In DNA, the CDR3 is TGTGCCAGTAGTCTCCAACAGGGAATTGATGGCTACACCTTC.

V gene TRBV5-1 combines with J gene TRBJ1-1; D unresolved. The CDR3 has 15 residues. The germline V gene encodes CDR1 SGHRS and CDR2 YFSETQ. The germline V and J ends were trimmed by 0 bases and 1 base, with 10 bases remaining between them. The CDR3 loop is CASSLARGRNTEAFF. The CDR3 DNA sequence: TGCGCCAGCAGCTTGGCACGTGGGAGGAACACTGAAGCTTTCTTT.

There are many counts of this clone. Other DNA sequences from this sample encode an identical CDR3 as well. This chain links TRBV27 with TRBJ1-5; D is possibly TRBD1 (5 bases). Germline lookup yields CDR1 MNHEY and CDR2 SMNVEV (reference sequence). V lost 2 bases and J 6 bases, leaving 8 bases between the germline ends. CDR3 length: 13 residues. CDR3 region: CASSLGGIQPQHF. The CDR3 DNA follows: TGTGCCAGCAGTTTAGGGGGGATTCAGCCCCAGCATTTT.

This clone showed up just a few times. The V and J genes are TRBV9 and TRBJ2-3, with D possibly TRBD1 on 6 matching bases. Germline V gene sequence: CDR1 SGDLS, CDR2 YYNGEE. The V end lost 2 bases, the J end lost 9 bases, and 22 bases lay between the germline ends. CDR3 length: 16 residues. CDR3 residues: CASSVWDIYPQITQYF. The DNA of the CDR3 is TGTGCCAGCAGCGTTTGGGACATCTATCCACAGATAACGCAGTATTTT.

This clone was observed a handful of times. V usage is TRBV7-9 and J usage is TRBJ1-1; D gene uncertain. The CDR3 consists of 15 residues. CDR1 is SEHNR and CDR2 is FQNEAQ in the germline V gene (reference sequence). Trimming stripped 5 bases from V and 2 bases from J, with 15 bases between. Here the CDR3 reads CASSPGGVGNTEAFF. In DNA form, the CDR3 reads TGTGCCAGCAGCCCGGGCGGGGTTGGCAACACTGAAGCTTTCTTT.

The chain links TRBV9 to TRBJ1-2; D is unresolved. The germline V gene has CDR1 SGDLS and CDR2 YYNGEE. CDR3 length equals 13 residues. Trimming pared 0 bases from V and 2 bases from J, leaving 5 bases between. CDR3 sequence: CASSVDGNYGYTF. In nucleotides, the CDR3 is TGTGCCAGCAGCGTAGACGGGAACTATGGCTACACCTTC. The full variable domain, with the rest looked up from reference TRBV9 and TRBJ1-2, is DSGVTQTPKHLITATGQRVTLRCSPRSGDLSVYWYQQSLDQGLQFLIQYYNGEERAKGNILERFSAQQFPDLHSELNLSSLELGDSALYFCASSVDGNYGYTFGSGTRLTVV.

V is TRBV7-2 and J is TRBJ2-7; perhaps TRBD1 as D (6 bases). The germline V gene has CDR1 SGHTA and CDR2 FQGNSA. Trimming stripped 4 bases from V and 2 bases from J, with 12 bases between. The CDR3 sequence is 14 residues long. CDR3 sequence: CASSSTGLPYEQYF. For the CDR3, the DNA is TGTGCCAGCAGCTCAACAGGGCTCCCCTACGAGCAGTACTTC.

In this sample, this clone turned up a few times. CDR3 region: CASSRQGSSNGYTF. For the CDR3, the DNA is TGTGCCAGTAGTAGACAGGGAAGCAGCAATGGCTACACCTTC. The chain carries TRBV19 and TRBJ1-2; 7 nucleotides agree with TRBD1. From germline, CDR1 is LNHDA and CDR2 SQIVND (reference sequence). The V segment lost 4 bases and the J segment 6 bases; nucleotides outside the gene matches: 8. The CDR3 consists of 14 residues.

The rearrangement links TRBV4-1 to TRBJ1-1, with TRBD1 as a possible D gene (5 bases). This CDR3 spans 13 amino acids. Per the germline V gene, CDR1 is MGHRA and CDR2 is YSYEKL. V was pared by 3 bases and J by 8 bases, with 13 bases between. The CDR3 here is CASSQGGGSEAFF. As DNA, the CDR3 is TGCGCCAGCAGCCAGGGGGGTGGTTCCGAAGCTTTCTTT.

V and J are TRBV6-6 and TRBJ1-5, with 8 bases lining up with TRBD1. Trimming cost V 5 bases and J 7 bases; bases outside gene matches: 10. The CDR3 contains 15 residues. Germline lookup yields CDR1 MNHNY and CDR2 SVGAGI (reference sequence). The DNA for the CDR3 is TGTGCCAGCAGTCAAACACAGGGGGGTGAGCAGCCCCAGCATTTT. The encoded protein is CASSQTQGGEQPQHF.

CDR3 DNA: TGTGCCAGCAACAGGGGAGCGGGAGTAGGGGGCAATGAGCAGTTCTTC. Amino acid sequence: CASNRGAGVGGNEQFF. The V call is TRBV7-9, the J call TRBJ2-1; possibly TRBD2 for D (8 bases). Germline lookup yields CDR1 SEHNR and CDR2 FQNEAQ (reference sequence). With 7 bases removed from V and 6 bases from J, the gap between germline ends came to 22 bases. This CDR3 has 16 amino acids. Full variable domain (outside the CDR3, taken from reference TRBV7-9 and TRBJ2-1): DTGVSQNPRHKITKRGQNVTFRCDPISEHNRLYWYRQTLGQGPEFLTYFQNEAQLEKSRLLSDRFSAERPKGSFSTLEIQRTEQGDSAMYLCASNRGAGVGGNEQFFGPGTRLTVL.

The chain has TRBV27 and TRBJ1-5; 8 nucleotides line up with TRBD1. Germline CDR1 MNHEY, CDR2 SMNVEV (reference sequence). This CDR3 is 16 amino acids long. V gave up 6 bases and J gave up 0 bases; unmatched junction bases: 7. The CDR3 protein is CASRAGGSHSNQPQHF. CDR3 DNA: TGTGCCAGCAGGGCAGGGGGCAGTCATAGCAATCAGCCCCAGCATTTT.

Here the CDR3 reads CASSSRPDRASYEQYF. The CDR3 DNA is TGCGCCAGCAGCTCGAGGCCGGACAGGGCGTCCTACGAGCAGTACTTC. V usage is TRBV5-1 and J usage is TRBJ2-7, with TRBD1 identical over 8 bases. The germline V gene encodes CDR1 SGHRS and CDR2 YFSETQ. Losses at the gene ends were 3 bases for V and 1 base for J; bases not matched to a gene: 9. This CDR3 comprises 16 residues.

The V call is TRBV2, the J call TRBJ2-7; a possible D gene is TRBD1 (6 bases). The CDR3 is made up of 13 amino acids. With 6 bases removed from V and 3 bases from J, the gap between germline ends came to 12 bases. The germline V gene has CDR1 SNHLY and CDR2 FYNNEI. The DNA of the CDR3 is TGTGCCAGCAGGACAGGCGTTATCTACGAGCAGTACTTC. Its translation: CASRTGVIYEQYF.

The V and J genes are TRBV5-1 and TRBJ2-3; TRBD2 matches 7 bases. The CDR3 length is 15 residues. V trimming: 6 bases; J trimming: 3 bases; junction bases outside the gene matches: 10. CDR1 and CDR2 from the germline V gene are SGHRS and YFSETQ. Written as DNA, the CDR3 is TGCGCCAGCACCCTGAGCGGGATGGAAACAGATACGCAGTATTTT. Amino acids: CASTLSGMETDTQYF.